This T cell receptor beta chain derives from a study of T cell repertoires in cytomegalovirus infection. Across the study: It can be stated that public TCR beta signatures indicated CMV infection as well as a matching HLA type.

Germline CDR1 is SGHVS and CDR2 is FNYEAQ. The CDR3 extends over 15 amino acids. J was trimmed by 4 bases and V by 5 bases; bases with no gene match: 5. TCRdb used MiXCR to reprocess the reads, holding one entry per CDR3 protein. The sample consists of some 180,000 distinct CDR3 sequences, 17% of them appearing once. As regards this clonotype: Its target is unknown.

Findings of the study overall: Ex vivo responses were dominated by HLA-C-restricted CMV-specific TCR beta clonotypes. Identification of carriers of CMV plus the relevant HLA was achieved through cumulative public TCR beta family frequency.

The gene calls are TRBV7-6 and TRBJ2-5; 12 bases fit TRBD2. Sequences were obtained from CD8+ T cells from PBMCs. The TCR was taken from a human donor in good health (CMV status not recorded). Some clones in this sample may be carry-over from other donors' samples. Written as DNA, the CDR3 is TGTGCCAGCAGCGACGGGACTAGCGGGCTAGAGACCCAGTACTTC. This sequence encodes CASSDGTSGLETQYF.